This TCR beta chain originates from a study of shared clonotypes between healthy human individuals. There are 13 residues in the CDR3. The V gene lost 3 bases and the J gene lost 1 base, with 6 bases spanning the gap. Germline lookup yields CDR1 SGHAT and CDR2 FQNNGV. Produced via immunoSEQ multiplex PCR; TCRdb's table is partial and in-frame only. This sample has about a million clones, with 70% to 85% found just once. This clone was recorded a few times. The chain couples TRBV11-2 to TRBJ2-5; D remains ambiguous. This receptor was identified in a man younger than 35 in good health. Sequenced material: memory CD4+ T cells sorted from blood. Subset indicated: CD45RA-negative fraction. The CDR3 nucleotides read TGTGCCAGCAGCTTTCGCAGCCAAGAGACCCAGTACTTC. Amino acids: CASSFRSQETQYF. Full variable domain (remainder filled in from reference TRBV11-2 and TRBJ2-5): EAGVAQSPRYKIIEKRQSVAFWCNPISGHATLYWYQQILGQGPKLLIQFQNNGVVDDSQLPKDRFSAERLKGVDSTLKIQPAKLEDSAVYLCASSFRSQETQYFGPGTRLLVL.